The clone carrying this T cell receptor beta chain was seen only once. This sample is part of a study of T cell changes during pregnancy in multiple sclerosis. Data came from immunoSEQ multiplex PCR; TCRdb stores just in-frame clones and leaves some out. The data show tens of thousands of clones, roughly 92% seen once. This sample comprised CD4+ T cells from peripheral blood mononuclear cells, obtained before pregnancy. The clonotype was recovered from a female donor with multiple sclerosis, enrolled in a pregnancy study.

CDR3 sequence reads: CASIGGSGGTQYF. The CDR3 nucleotides read TGTGCCAGCATTGGGGGCTCTGGGGGGACCCAGTACTTC. This chain links TRBV6-1 with TRBJ2-5, with D possibly being TRBD1 (6 bases). V shed 7 bases and J shed 7 bases, with 16 bases lying between them. This CDR3 is built from 13 residues. Germline CDR1 reads MNHNS; CDR2 reads SASEGT.